A single sample is the source of the 28 T cell receptor beta chains below, sequenced in a study of blood T cell repertoires in COVID-19. TCRdb's table, derived via immunoSEQ multiplex PCR, lists solely in-frame clones and lacks some. The sample lists about 190,000 clones; about 88% were seen once. Source material: PBMCs or T cells enriched from blood (not recorded which). These receptors originate from a woman aged 35 to 49 in a cohort exposed to, infected with or recovered from COVID-19 (not recorded which).

J is TRBJ1-5 and V is TRBV19; no reliable D call. V lost 1 base and J 3 bases, leaving 4 bases between the germline ends. Looked up from germline, CDR1 is LNHDA and CDR2 is SQIVND (reference sequence). The CDR3 length is 13 residues. In DNA, the CDR3 is TGTGCCAGTAGTATAGTCCTCAATCAGCCCCAGCATTTT. The encoded protein is CASSIVLNQPQHF.

The V and J genes are TRBV27 and TRBJ2-7; the match to TRBD1 covers 7 bases. V shed 5 bases, J shed 7 bases, and the junction held 17 bases outside the gene matches. The CDR3 length is 16 residues. CDR1 and CDR2 (germline): MNHEY, SMNVEV (reference sequence). The CDR3 DNA follows: TGTGCCAGCAGTAAATCTCGGGACAGCTTCCTACGAGAGCAGTACTTC. Translated: CASSKSRDSFLREQYF.

The rearrangement joins TRBV27 to TRBJ1-1; unclear D gene. CDR3 length: 13 amino acids. V was trimmed by 5 bases and J by 3 bases, leaving 10 bases between them. CDR1 is MNHEY, CDR2 SMNVEV, per germline (reference sequence). DNA for the CDR3: TGTGCCAGCAGTCTATATCCCTACACTGAAGCTTTCTTT. This encodes CASSLYPYTEAFF.

V and J are TRBV19 and TRBJ2-7; 9 positions match TRBD2. The CDR3 length is 15 residues. The germline gives CDR1 LNHDA, CDR2 SQIVND (reference sequence). The ends lost 1 base at V and 5 bases at J; junction bases unmatched: 6. The CDR3 region is CASSIAGGRANEQYF. The CDR3 nucleotides are TGTGCCAGTAGTATAGCGGGCGGGAGGGCCAACGAGCAGTACTTC.

The chain is built from TRBV28 and TRBJ1-1; TRBD1 is a possible D gene (5 bases). V was pared by 8 bases and J by 9 bases, with 13 bases between. This CDR3 comprises 11 residues. CDR1 and CDR2 (germline): MDHEN, SYDVKM. The CDR3 protein is CASEIQGKAFF. CDR3 coding DNA: TGTGCCAGCGAGATTCAGGGAAAAGCTTTCTTT.

For the CDR3, the DNA is TGCGCCAGCAGCCAGGGGACAGGGAGCAATGAGCAGTTCTTC. Protein sequence: CASSQGTGSNEQFF. This chain joins TRBV4-1 and TRBJ2-1, with 9 positions matching TRBD1. The CDR3 is 14 residues long. Germline loops: CDR1 MGHRA, CDR2 YSYEKL. After removal of 3 bases from V and 6 bases from J, the junction contained 3 bases not matched to a gene.

V gene TRBV6-2 or TRBV6-3 combines with J gene TRBJ2-1, with 9 bases fitting TRBD2. V shed 6 bases, J shed 1 base, and the junction held 4 bases outside the gene matches. This CDR3 contains 15 residues. CDR1 and CDR2 (germline): MNHEY, SVGEGT. CDR3 protein: CASSPSGESYNEQFF. CDR3 bases: TGTGCCAGCAGCCCTAGCGGGGAGTCCTACAATGAGCAGTTCTTC.

V and J are TRBV6-5 and TRBJ2-5; maybe TRBD1 (5 bases). The CDR3 is 15 residues long. Germline-derived CDR1 and CDR2 are MNHEY and SVGAGI. With 5 bases removed from V and 3 bases from J, the gap between germline ends came to 16 bases. CDR3 in DNA: TGTGCCAGCAGTACAGGTCAGGAACGGGAAGAGACCCAGTACTTC. This translates into CASSTGQEREETQYF.

The rearrangement joins TRBV5-6 to TRBJ2-7, with 8 bases matching TRBD1. V lost 2 bases to trimming and J lost 3 bases; unmatched junction nucleotides: 4. The V gene's germline CDR1 is SGHDT and CDR2 YYEEEE. The CDR3 extends over 14 amino acids. CDR3 nucleotide sequence: TGTGCCAGCAGCTTCCAGGGGGCCAACTACGAGCAGTACTTC. It is translated as CASSFQGANYEQYF.

J is TRBJ2-3 and V is TRBV28; D is ambiguous. This CDR3 region has 12 residues. The V end was cut by 6 bases, the J end by 3 bases, with 7 bases between. Per the germline V gene, CDR1 is MDHEN and CDR2 is SYDVKM. CDR3 amino acids: CASRPTTDTQYF. DNA of the CDR3: TGTGCCAGCAGACCCACTACAGATACGCAGTATTTT.

V and J are TRBV30 and TRBJ2-7; possibly TRBD1 for D (5 bases). Germline V CDR1 and CDR2: GTSNPN, SVGIG (reference sequence). V was trimmed by 2 bases and J by 6 bases, leaving 8 bases between them. The length of the CDR3 is 11 residues. CDR3 DNA: TGTGCCTGGAGTACAGGCACCGAGCAGTACTTC. Residues: CAWSTGTEQYF. The variable domain in full, completed from reference TRBV30 and TRBJ2-7, reads SQTIHQWPATLVQPVGSPLSLECTVEGTSNPNLYWYRQAAGRGLQLLFYSVGIGQISSEVPQNLSASRPQDRQFILSSKKLLLSDSGFYLCAWSTGTEQYFGPGTRLTVT.

V usage is TRBV29-1 and J usage is TRBJ2-5, with TRBD2 matching over 12 bases. The CDR3 runs to 14 residues. Germline V gene data show CDR1 as SQVTM and CDR2 as ANQGSEA. Trimming cost V 4 bases and J 4 bases; bases outside gene matches: 4. The CDR3 reads CSVGATSGRETQYF. The CDR3 nucleotides are TGCAGCGTTGGCGCGACTAGCGGGAGAGAGACCCAGTACTTC.

The chain has TRBV27 and TRBJ1-6, with D possibly TRBD1 on 5 matching bases. The CDR3 loop spans 15 amino acids. The germline gives CDR1 MNHEY, CDR2 SMNVEV (reference sequence). Trimming shortened V by 5 bases and J by 6 bases, and 14 bases separated the two germline ends. CDR3 protein: CASSPSTGSNSPLHF. CDR3 coding DNA: TGTGCCAGCAGTCCCTCCACAGGCTCTAATTCACCCCTCCACTTT.

The chain recombines TRBV29-1 with TRBJ1-2; 7 nucleotides line up with TRBD1. Germline CDR1 reads SQVTM; CDR2 reads ANQGSEA. The trim removed 4 bases at V and 2 bases at J, leaving 7 bases unmatched. The CDR3 spans 14 residues. CDR3 region: CSVGGTVRNYGYTF. The CDR3 nucleotides read TGCAGCGTTGGGGGGACAGTCAGAAACTATGGCTACACCTTC.

The rearrangement joins TRBV5-1 to TRBJ2-5, with 14 bases identical to TRBD2. The CDR3 extends over 15 amino acids. Germline V gene data show CDR1 as SGHRS and CDR2 as YFSETQ. The J segment lost 5 bases and the V segment lost 1 base, leaving 1 base of the junction unmatched. In DNA form, the CDR3 reads TGCGCCAGCAGCTTGAGGACTAGCGGGAGGGAGACCCAGTACTTC. Protein product: CASSLRTSGRETQYF.

The rearrangement uses TRBV19 and TRBJ2-1, with D possibly TRBD2 on 6 matching bases. This CDR3 comprises 14 residues. Trimming took off 7 bases at V and 5 bases at J, with 15 bases between the two ends. CDR1 is LNHDA, CDR2 SQIVND, per germline (reference sequence). The CDR3 DNA reads as TGTGCCAGTAAGTGGCGGGACGCCGACAATGAGCAGTTCTTC. Translated, it gives CASKWRDADNEQFF.

V and J are TRBV11-2 and TRBJ2-1, with 9 nucleotides matching TRBD2. With 1 base clipped from V and 7 bases from J, the junction kept 11 bases outside the gene matches. From germline, CDR1 is SGHAT and CDR2 FQNNGV. The CDR3 contains 17 residues. CDR3 bases: TGTGCCAGCAGCTTAGCGGGGCCTAGCGGGATGTATAATGAGCAGTTCTTC. This sequence encodes CASSLAGPSGMYNEQFF.

This clone has more than one count but fewer than ten. The chain joins TRBV6-2 or TRBV6-3 to TRBJ2-3, with D uncertain. Per germline, CDR1 MNHEY and CDR2 SVGEGT. V lost 6 bases and J 5 bases, leaving 9 bases between the germline ends. This CDR3 is built from 12 residues. The CDR3 spells CASSQTEDTQYF. The DNA for the CDR3 is TGTGCCAGCAGCCAGACTGAAGATACGCAGTATTTT.

V is TRBV6-1 and J is TRBJ1-3; perhaps TRBD1 as D (6 bases). Germline V gene lookup returns CDR1 MNHNS and CDR2 SASEGT. Deletions cut 4 bases from V and 0 bases from J, with 13 bases between. The CDR3 sequence is 16 residues long. The CDR3 bases are TGTGCCAGCAGTGGACGGACAGAGCTCTCTGGAAACACCATATATTTT. Amino acids: CASSGRTELSGNTIYF.

This clone was seen once. The V and J genes are TRBV6-5 and TRBJ1-2, with 7 positions matching TRBD1. Trimming cost V 11 bases and J 4 bases; bases outside gene matches: 13. The CDR3 runs 14 residues. Germline V gene data show CDR1 as MNHEY and CDR2 as SVGAGI. The CDR3 sequence is CASQKLQGSYGYTF. DNA of the CDR3: TGTGCCTCCCAGAAGTTACAGGGGAGCTATGGCTACACCTTC.

The J gene is TRBJ2-7, the V gene TRBV6-5, with D possibly being TRBD1 (5 bases). Trimming took 0 bases from V and 4 from J, leaving 10 bases between them. The CDR3 consists of 14 residues. The V gene's germline CDR1 is MNHEY and CDR2 SVGAGI. The CDR3, as DNA: TGTGCCAGCAGTTACTCGAGTAGGGGATACGAGCAGTACTTC. It translates to CASSYSSRGYEQYF.

This chain connects TRBV30 to TRBJ2-1, with 7 bases lining up with TRBD1. Germline V gene sequence: CDR1 GTSNPN, CDR2 SVGIG (reference sequence). The CDR3 has 13 residues. J was trimmed by 10 bases and V by 0 bases; bases with no gene match: 6. CDR3 region: CAWSVRTGSEQFF. The DNA for the CDR3 is TGTGCCTGGAGTGTGCGGACAGGATCGGAGCAGTTCTTC.

The CDR3 DNA is TGTGCCAGCAGCTTAGGGGGGACAGGGGAGTTCTTC. Translation: CASSLGGTGEFF. The rearrangement joins TRBV7-9 to TRBJ2-1; TRBD1 agrees at 10 bases. The CDR3 covers 12 residues. CDR1 SEHNR and CDR2 FQNEAQ come from the germline V gene (reference sequence). V was clipped by 1 base and J by 14 bases; unmatched bases: 2.

This chain joins TRBV4-2 and TRBJ1-4; D gene ambiguous. Per the germline V gene, CDR1 is LGHNA and CDR2 is YNFKEQ. Trimming took off 3 bases at V and 9 bases at J, with 14 bases between the two ends. The CDR3 totals 14 residues. The CDR3: CASSHPGEGKKLFF. As DNA, the CDR3 is TGTGCCAGCAGCCACCCCGGAGAAGGCAAAAAACTGTTTTTT.

The chain carries TRBV7-9 and TRBJ2-1, with 14 bases lining up with TRBD2. CDR3 length: 16 residues. CDR1 and CDR2 from the germline V gene are SEHNR and FQNEAQ (reference sequence). The V and J ends lost 5 bases and 9 bases, in that order; junction bases with no gene match: 9. The CDR3 reads CASSPTRLAGGGEQFF. CDR3 nucleotide sequence: TGTGCCAGCAGCCCCACCCGACTAGCGGGAGGGGGTGAGCAGTTCTTC.

J is TRBJ1-1 and V is TRBV7-2; a possible D gene is TRBD1 (6 bases). This CDR3 is built from 14 residues. The V gene lost 7 bases and the J gene lost 0 bases, with 12 bases spanning the gap. CDR1 is SGHTA, CDR2 FQGNSA, per germline. CDR3 amino acids: CASTLTGLNTEAFF. The CDR3 coding sequence is TGTGCCAGCACCCTCACAGGGTTGAACACTGAAGCTTTCTTT. Variable domain in full (rest from reference TRBV7-2 and TRBJ1-1): GAGVSQSPSNKVTEKGKDVELRCDPISGHTALYWYRQSLGQGLEFLIYFQGNSAPDKSGLPSDRFSAERTGGSVSTLTIQRTQQEDSAVYLCASTLTGLNTEAFFGQGTRLTVV.

The chain recombines TRBV11-3 with TRBJ1-2, with TRBD1 identical over 9 bases. V was clipped by 3 bases and J by 6 bases; unmatched bases: 8. This CDR3 has 15 amino acids. Germline CDR1 SGHNT, CDR2 YENEEA. The CDR3 loop reads CASSLKTGGVHGYTF. The CDR3 DNA follows: TGTGCCAGCAGCTTGAAGACAGGGGGTGTTCATGGCTACACCTTC.

This sequence joins TRBV3-1 (or the pseudogene TRBV3-2) and TRBJ2-5; 7 bases agree with TRBD2. The V gene end was trimmed by 5 bases and the J gene end by 4 bases; junction bases not matched to a gene: 10. CDR1 is LGHDT and CDR2 is YNNKEL in the germline V gene (reference sequence). This CDR3 region has 15 residues. The CDR3 DNA follows: TGTGCCAGCAGCTTACTACTCGGGGAGGGAGAGACCCAGTACTTC. The encoded protein is CASSLLLGEGETQYF.